These 23 T cell receptor beta chains were sequenced from one sample in a study of cytomegalovirus exposure and HLA in healthy donors. PCR used 60 Vbeta primers and 13 Jbeta primers. Sequenced by immunoSEQ multiplex PCR; TCRdb stores in-frame clones only, minus some. The sample consists of around 150,000 clones, around 77% of them appearing once. Input material: PBMCs. The receptors were sampled from a woman in her 30s in good health and CMV-seronegative.

The V gene is TRBV2, the J gene TRBJ1-5; 7 nucleotides line up with TRBD1. Germline assignment: CDR1 SNHLY and CDR2 FYNNEI. The ends lost 5 bases at V and 2 bases at J; junction bases unmatched: 12. This CDR3 spans 17 amino acids. This chain's CDR3 is CASSSLERDSRNQPQHF. As DNA, the CDR3 is TGTGCCAGCAGTTCCTTGGAGAGGGACAGTCGCAATCAGCCCCAGCATTTT.

This chain links TRBV7-6 with TRBJ2-1, with a weak D call TRBD2 (5 bases). This CDR3 spans 14 amino acids. Per the germline V gene, CDR1 is SGHVS and CDR2 is FNYEAQ. The V and J ends lost 2 bases and 3 bases respectively, with 8 bases between them. CDR3 sequence: CASSLSSDYNEQFF. The CDR3 DNA reads as TGTGCCAGCAGCTTAAGTAGCGACTACAATGAGCAGTTCTTC.

The chain couples TRBV5-4 to TRBJ1-2, with 9 bases aligning to TRBD1. Germline V CDR1 and CDR2: SGHNT, YYREEE (reference sequence). The CDR3 loop spans 14 amino acids. J was trimmed by 7 bases and V by 2 bases; bases with no gene match: 6. The CDR3 is CASSFLPDRGGYTF. The DNA for the CDR3 is TGTGCCAGCAGCTTCCTTCCGGACAGGGGTGGCTACACCTTC.

The chain couples TRBV18 to TRBJ2-2, with D possibly TRBD1 on 6 matching bases. Germline V gives CDR1 KGHSH, CDR2 LQKENI. This CDR3 comprises 16 residues. V was trimmed by 5 bases and J by 1 base, leaving 14 bases between them. CDR3 residues: CASSSNRAENTGELFF. CDR3 bases: TGTGCCAGCTCATCCAACAGGGCTGAGAACACCGGGGAGCTGTTTTTT.

This clone has a handful of counts. J is TRBJ2-7 and V is TRBV10-3, with 9 bases that match TRBD2. V shed 5 bases and J 3 bases; nucleotides not matched to a gene: 2. Germline V gives CDR1 ENHRY, CDR2 SYGVKD. The CDR3 is made up of 13 amino acids. CDR3 protein: CAISRLADYEQYF. CDR3 nucleotides: TGTGCCATCAGTCGACTAGCGGACTACGAGCAGTACTTC.

The V call is TRBV10-3, the J call TRBJ2-5; D perhaps matches TRBD2 (7 bases). CDR3 size: 16 residues. Germline values: CDR1 ENHRY, CDR2 SYGVKD. The V gene lost 2 bases and the J gene lost 4 bases, with 17 bases spanning the gap. The CDR3 DNA reads TGTGCCATCAGTGAGCGACCCCCTAGGGGGGGAGAGACCCAGTACTTC. Its translation: CAISERPPRGGETQYF.

The chain recombines TRBV25-1 with TRBJ1-1; possibly TRBD1 for D (6 bases). The CDR3 loop spans 15 amino acids. V gave up 4 bases and J gave up 3 bases, with 15 bases separating them. Germline V gives CDR1 MGHDK, CDR2 SYGVNS. CDR3 sequence: CASSAVGYRDTEAFF. The CDR3 DNA follows: TGTGCCAGCAGTGCTGTGGGGTACAGGGACACTGAAGCTTTCTTT.

This clone was observed a few times. An end of the junction differs from the germline gene, which may be a read error. The chain uses TRBV7-9 and TRBJ2-7; D remains ambiguous. The germline gives CDR1 SEHNR, CDR2 FQNEAQ (reference sequence). CDR3 length: 12 residues. CDR3 protein: CSSSLVSREQYF. DNA for the CDR3: TGTTCCAGCAGCTTAGTTTCGAGAGAGCAGTACTTC.

This clone was detected only a few times. V usage is TRBV6-6 and J usage is TRBJ1-2; 9 bases fit TRBD1. Germline V CDR1 and CDR2: MNHNY, SVGAGI (reference sequence). V was pared by 5 bases and J by 7 bases, with 11 bases of the junction left unmatched. This CDR3 is built from 15 residues. CDR3 protein: CASSQDRGGVIGYTF. For the CDR3, the DNA is TGTGCCAGCAGTCAGGACAGGGGAGGAGTTATTGGCTACACCTTC.

This clone occurred a few times. J is TRBJ2-7 and V is TRBV13; weak D call: TRBD2 (6 bases). Germline V gene data show CDR1 as PRHDT and CDR2 as FYEKMQ (reference sequence). This CDR3 spans 15 amino acids. V lost 1 base and J 4 bases, leaving 14 bases between the germline ends. CDR3 in DNA: TGTGCCAGCAGCTTAGTGGGGGGAAGGACTTACGAGCAGTACTTC. Its protein product is CASSLVGGRTYEQYF. Supplemented by reference TRBV13 and TRBJ2-7, the full variable domain reads AAGVIQSPRHLIKEKRETATLKCYPIPRHDTVYWYQQGPGQDPQFLISFYEKMQSDKGSIPDRFSAQQFSDYHSELNMSSLELGDSALYFCASSLVGGRTYEQYFGPGTRLTVT.

This chain joins TRBV10-3 and TRBJ2-7; possible D gene TRBD1, 8 bases. V was pared by 5 bases and J by 2 bases, with 16 bases between. The CDR3 spans 15 residues. Germline V CDR1 and CDR2: ENHRY, SYGVKD. The CDR3 nucleotides are TGTGCCATCAGTTCACAGGGGGGAGGGACCTACGAGCAGTACTTC. It specifies CAISSQGGGTYEQYF.

The chain is built from TRBV6-1 and TRBJ2-1, with D hard to call. The V and J ends lost 5 bases and 6 bases respectively, with 8 bases between them. Germline CDR1 MNHNS, CDR2 SASEGT. This CDR3 contains 12 residues. The CDR3 sequence is CASSNPGNEQFF. CDR3 sequence (DNA): TGTGCCAGCAGTAATCCGGGCAATGAGCAGTTCTTC.

The chain carries TRBV7-9 and TRBJ2-5, with a possible D match to TRBD2 (6 bases). Germline CDR1 and CDR2: SEHNR and FQNEAQ (reference sequence). The V and J ends lost 4 bases and 1 base respectively, with 10 bases between them. This CDR3 has 14 amino acids. This CDR3 reads CASSYRGGQETQYF. Written as DNA, the CDR3 is TGTGCCAGCAGCTACCGGGGAGGCCAAGAGACCCAGTACTTC.

The gene calls are TRBV20-1 and TRBJ1-2; D is undetermined. The length of the CDR3 is 10 residues. Germline CDR1 is DFQATT and CDR2 is SNEGSKA (reference sequence). V was pared by 4 bases and J by 6 bases, with 6 bases between. The CDR3 region has the DNA TGCAGTGCTACCGGGGATGGCTACACCTTC. It is translated as CSATGDGYTF.

The chain has TRBV12-5 and TRBJ1-5; maybe TRBD1 (6 bases). CDR3 size: 16 residues. Germline V gene lookup returns CDR1 LGHNT and CDR2 FRNRAP. The V gene lost 2 bases and the J gene lost 5 bases, with 16 bases spanning the gap. The CDR3 sequence: CASGLSRGSFHQPQHF. In nucleotides, the CDR3 is TGTGCTAGTGGTTTGTCCAGGGGTAGTTTTCATCAGCCCCAGCATTTT.

The chain carries TRBV4-1 and TRBJ1-2; 7 nucleotides agree with TRBD1. Per germline, CDR1 MGHRA and CDR2 YSYEKL. The junction had 9 bases not matched to a gene; V was cut back by 0 bases and J by 5 bases. The CDR3 spans 16 residues. CDR3: CASSQDNPGTAYGYTF. CDR3 DNA sequence: TGCGCCAGCAGCCAAGATAATCCGGGGACAGCTTATGGCTACACCTTC.

The rearrangement joins TRBV7-6 to TRBJ1-1; no firm D call. Trimming removed 5 bases from V and 8 bases from J, with 15 bases in between. This CDR3 region has 13 residues. Germline loops: CDR1 SGHVS, CDR2 FNYEAQ. The CDR3 nucleotides are TGTGCCAGCAGCGAGGGAGATGGTGCGGAAGCTTTCTTT. This sequence encodes CASSEGDGAEAFF.

The table lists this clone with a few counts. V and J are TRBV5-1 and TRBJ1-1; no clear D gene. Germline V gene lookup returns CDR1 SGHRS and CDR2 YFSETQ. Trimming took off 1 base at V and 0 bases at J, with 10 bases between the two ends. The CDR3 totals 15 residues. This CDR3 is CASSLIGDVNTEAFF. The CDR3 DNA reads TGCGCCAGCAGCTTGATCGGGGATGTGAACACTGAAGCTTTCTTT.

This rearrangement joins TRBV18 to TRBJ2-5; 7 bases align to TRBD2. V trimming: 3 bases; J trimming: 4 bases; junction bases outside the gene matches: 5. The CDR3 length is 14 residues. CDR1 is KGHSH and CDR2 is LQKENI in the germline V gene. The CDR3: CASSPVGRGETQYF. The CDR3 region has the DNA TGTGCCAGCTCACCTGTAGGGAGGGGAGAGACCCAGTACTTC. Looking up the rest from reference TRBV18 and TRBJ2-5 gives the full variable domain: NAGVMQNPRHLVRRRGQEARLRCSPMKGHSHVYWYRQLPEEGLKFMVYLQKENIIDESGMPKERFSAEFPKEGPSILRIQQVVRGDSAAYFCASSPVGRGETQYFGPGTRLLVL.

The chain recombines TRBV7-8 with TRBJ1-4; a possible D gene is TRBD1 (6 bases). The CDR3 has 16 amino acids. V dropped 1 base and J dropped 7 bases, with 16 bases sitting between them. Germline CDR1 SGHVS, CDR2 FQNEAQ. CDR3 coding DNA: TGTGCCAGCAGCTTAGGGGTCGGGGGGCTGAGTGAAAAACTGTTTTTT. Translating gives CASSLGVGGLSEKLFF.

This clone has more than one count but fewer than ten. The chain couples TRBV6-5 to TRBJ1-2; 9 bases agree with TRBD1. CDR3 length equals 16 residues. Per germline, CDR1 MNHEY and CDR2 SVGAGI. J lost 4 bases, V lost 4 bases, and 10 bases had no gene match. The CDR3 here is CASSSGQGPLVYGYTF. The CDR3 DNA sequence: TGTGCCAGCAGTTCCGGACAGGGGCCCCTAGTCTATGGCTACACCTTC.

The chain carries TRBV19 and TRBJ1-2; D is undetermined. Deletions cut 5 bases from V and 4 bases from J, with 11 bases between. CDR3 length: 13 residues. Looked up from germline, CDR1 is LNHDA and CDR2 is SQIVND (reference sequence). For the CDR3, the DNA is TGTGCCAGTAGTCCTGAAACGGGCTATGGCTACACCTTC. This sequence encodes CASSPETGYGYTF.

The chain joins TRBV5-6 to TRBJ1-2; 9 bases map to TRBD1. This CDR3 region has 17 residues. After removal of 2 bases from V and 5 bases from J, the junction contained 13 bases not matched to a gene. Germline loops: CDR1 SGHDT, CDR2 YYEEEE. Here the CDR3 reads CASSLMGQGPGSYGYTF. The DNA of the CDR3 is TGTGCCAGCAGCTTAATGGGACAGGGTCCCGGGTCGTATGGCTACACCTTC.